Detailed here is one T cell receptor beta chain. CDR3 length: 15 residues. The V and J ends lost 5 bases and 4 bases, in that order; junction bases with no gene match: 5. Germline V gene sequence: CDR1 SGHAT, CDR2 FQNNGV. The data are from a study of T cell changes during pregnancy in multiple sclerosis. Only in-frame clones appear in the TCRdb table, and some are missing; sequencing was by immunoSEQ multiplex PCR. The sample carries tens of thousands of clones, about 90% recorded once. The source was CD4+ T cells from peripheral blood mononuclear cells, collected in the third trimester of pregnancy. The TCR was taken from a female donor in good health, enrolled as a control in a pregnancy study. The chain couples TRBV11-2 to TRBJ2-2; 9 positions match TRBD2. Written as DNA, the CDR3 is TGTGCCAGCAGCCCGCGGGAGGGATCCACCGGGGAGCTGTTTTTT. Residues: CASSPREGSTGELFF.